This entry lists 7 T cell receptor beta chains sequenced from one sample in a study of response to subunit inactivated influenza vaccine. TCRdb re-derived calls from the RT-PCR reads in MiXCR, one entry per CDR3 protein. The sample contains about 780,000 distinct CDR3 sequences, approximately 18% of which appear only once. This specimen consisted of PBMCs from blood, obtained roughly 5 days after vaccination. These receptors all come from a man in his fifties who received an inactivated influenza vaccine.

This clonotype came up a few times. The V and J genes are TRBV7-2 and TRBJ2-2, with a weak D call TRBD2 (6 bases). Germline V gives CDR1 SGHTA, CDR2 FQGNSA. This CDR3 is built from 15 residues. Trimming stripped 2 bases from V and 6 bases from J, with 13 bases between. The CDR3 sequence: CASSLNSGGPGELFF. CDR3 sequence (DNA): TGTGCCAGCAGCTTAAACTCCGGGGGTCCCGGGGAGCTGTTTTTT.

This clonotype was detected a few times. The gene calls are TRBV2 and TRBJ2-1; 10 bases agree with TRBD2. Trimming at V came to 6 bases and at J to 2 bases, leaving 4 bases not matched to a gene. Germline assignment: CDR1 SNHLY and CDR2 FYNNEI. This CDR3 contains 15 residues. The CDR3 coding sequence is TGTGCCAGCAGGGAGAGCGGGGGGGCCTACAATGAGCAGTTCTTC. It specifies CASRESGGAYNEQFF.

This clonotype has a handful of counts. The chain links TRBV20-1 to TRBJ1-2; no firm D call. Germline CDR1 reads DFQATT; CDR2 reads SNEGSKA (reference sequence). V was cut by 0 bases and J by 4 bases, with 21 bases left in between. The length of the CDR3 is 17 residues. The CDR3 loop is CSARDPTGGRRFYGYTF. For the CDR3, the DNA is TGCAGTGCTAGAGATCCGACGGGAGGGCGGCGCTTCTATGGCTACACCTTC.

The chain couples TRBV15 to TRBJ1-5, with D possibly matching TRBD1 (5 bases). This CDR3 is 14 amino acids long. Per the germline V gene, CDR1 is LNHNV and CDR2 is YYDKDF (reference sequence). Trimming stripped 7 bases from V and 6 bases from J, with 16 bases between. CDR3 in amino acids: CATNPLGAGQPQHF. The CDR3 region has the DNA TGTGCCACCAACCCCCTCGGGGCAGGTCAGCCCCAGCATTTT.

The chain's CDR3 is CASSLIGTSGTSREQYF. CDR3 DNA: TGTGCCAGCAGTTTAATCGGGACTAGCGGGACTTCGAGAGAGCAGTACTTC. This chain uses TRBV27 with TRBJ2-7; TRBD2 aligns across 13 bases. V gave up 2 bases and J gave up 7 bases; unmatched junction bases: 11. The CDR3 length is 17 residues. Germline V gene data show CDR1 as MNHEY and CDR2 as SMNVEV (reference sequence).

This clonotype was seen a handful of times. The V call is TRBV29-1, the J call TRBJ1-2; no firm D call. CDR3 size: 12 residues. Germline lookup yields CDR1 SQVTM and CDR2 ANQGSEA. The V gene lost 0 bases and the J gene lost 6 bases, with 8 bases spanning the gap. DNA of the CDR3: TGCAGCGTTGAAGAGCGCCTAGATGGCTACACCTTC. Translating gives CSVEERLDGYTF.

This clonotype occurred a few times. The chain is built from TRBV2 and TRBJ2-3; possibly TRBD2 for D (6 bases). V lost 6 bases and J lost 2, with 12 bases in between. The CDR3 is made up of 14 amino acids. Germline CDR1 reads SNHLY; CDR2 reads FYNNEI. The CDR3 nucleotides read TGTGCCAGCAGGCAGGGCGGGAACACAGATACGCAGTATTTT. Translation: CASRQGGNTDTQYF.